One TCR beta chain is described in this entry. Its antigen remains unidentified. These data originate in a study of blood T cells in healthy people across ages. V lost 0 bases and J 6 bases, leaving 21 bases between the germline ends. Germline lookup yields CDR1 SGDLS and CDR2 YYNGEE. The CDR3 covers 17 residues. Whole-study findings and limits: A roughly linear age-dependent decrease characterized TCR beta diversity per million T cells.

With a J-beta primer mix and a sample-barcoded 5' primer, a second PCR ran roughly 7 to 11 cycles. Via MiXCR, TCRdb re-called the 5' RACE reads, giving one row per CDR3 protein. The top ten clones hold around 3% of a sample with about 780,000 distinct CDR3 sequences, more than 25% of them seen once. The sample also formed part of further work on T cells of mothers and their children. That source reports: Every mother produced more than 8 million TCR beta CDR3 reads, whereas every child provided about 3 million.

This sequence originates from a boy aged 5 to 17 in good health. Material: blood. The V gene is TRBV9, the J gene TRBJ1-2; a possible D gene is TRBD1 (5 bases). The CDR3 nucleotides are TGTGCCAGCAGCGTAGGGGGCGACCTAGGGCCCCCCAATGGCTACACCTTC. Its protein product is CASSVGGDLGPPNGYTF.